This T cell receptor beta chain was sequenced during a study of OX40 agonist ivuxolimab in advanced cancers. In terms of the full investigation: Ivuxolimab, which targeted the costimulatory receptor OX40 (CD134), was an agonistic, fully human IgG2 monoclonal antibody. The dose-escalation cohort was about 87% male with a mean age of around 64 years, ranging from roughly 20 to 80. The purpose of peripheral TCRbeta sequencing was to test whether ivuxolimab changed TCR sequence diversity and led to clonal T-cell expansion. Intravenous ivuxolimab was administered to patients every 2 weeks at six dose levels: 0.01, 0.1, 0.3, 1.5, 3 and 10 mg/kg. Among the roughly 52 dose-escalation patients, roughly 20 had hepatocellular carcinoma, roughly 15 melanoma, 9 renal cell carcinoma and 9 head and neck cancer. Three dose-escalation patients achieved partial responses, one with hepatocellular carcinoma and two with cutaneous melanoma. Prior anti-PD-1, anti-PD-L1 or anti-CTLA-4 therapy was permitted, and approximately 40% of dose-escalation patients had received checkpoint inhibitors. The paper describes the monotherapy dose-escalation part (N = 52 patients) of the phase I trial of ivuxolimab.

Taken from the germline V gene (reference sequence), the CDR1 and CDR2 loops are LNHDA and SQIVND. Deletion took 6 bases off V and 7 bases off J, with a span of 21 bases between the germline ends. The cysteine opens and the phenylalanine closes a CDR3 of 15 amino acids. Only CDR3 DNA remains: 45 bases, in frame from the first base. The paper as a whole reports these results and caveats: Low levels of normalized T-cell clonal expansion were also shown by some nonresponding patients. Which antigens the clonally expanded peripheral T cells were specific for was not determined. After ivuxolimab, expanded clones were on average more numerous among CD8+ T cells than among CD4+ T cells. In the 0.1-3.0 mg/kg groups, partial responders were among the patients with the lowest normalized peripheral clonal expansion, particularly in CD8+ T cells. Clonal expansion of both CD4+ and CD8+ blood T cells was observed from baseline to week 6 at doses 0.1 to 3.0 mg/kg.

Points on this clone: Which antigen it targets is not known. Base qualities are not recorded, but no much larger clone differs from it by a single base.

The trial excluded patients who had a history of autoimmune disease or who were on systemic immunosuppression. Peripheral blood for TCR sequencing was drawn from every dose cohort at baseline, at cycle 4 day 1 and at cycle 7 day 1. Samples came from an open-label, multicenter, first-in-human phase I dose-escalation trial of ivuxolimab. Adults with locally advanced or metastatic melanoma, renal cell, hepatocellular, or head and neck squamous cell carcinoma were enrolled in the trial. Before TCR sequencing, CD4+ T cells and CD8+ T cells from peripheral blood were sorted into separate populations. For sequencing of the TCRbeta CDR3 region, genomic DNA was extracted from the sorted cells. The immunoSEQ Assay was used for sequencing of TCRbeta CDR3 regions. TCRdb's version of the immuneACCESS table is confined to in-frame rearrangements and falls short of the full clone set. An unresolved V gene accounts for under half of the shortfall where checked; the remainder is of unknown origin. This sample has over 15,000 clones in its table, and around 83% of those were observed once. Roughly 12% of the sample is taken by the ten largest.

The clonotype originates from an adult with an advanced solid tumor such as melanoma, head and neck, liver or kidney cancer. The rearranged segments are TRBV19 and TRBJ1-2; 5 matching bases give a weak D call of TRBD1. The source material was CD4+ or CD8+ T cells sorted from blood, sampled in a trial of the OX40 agonist ivuxolimab. The sequenced DNA: TGTGCCAGTAGAGCGGGGGACGGCCGGCTGGCTGGCTACACCTTC. It translates as CASRAGDGRLAGYTF.